A single sample is the source of the 15 T cell receptor beta chains below, sequenced in a study of T cells after yellow fever vaccination (dated by TCRdb to between 2018 and 2021). Library generation was performed with 5' RACE. TCRdb names Illumina NovaSeq 6000 as the instrument used. TCRdb trimmed the raw reads at Q25, called clones with MiXCR and kept productive beta chains. Each record represents a unique CDR3 protein, reported with the most common genes and DNA among its rows. The sample table records roughly 320,000 distinct CDR3 sequences; around 10% of these occur just once. 2.5% to 4% of the sample comes from the top ten. The treatment or condition label here, explained by the study, means: live attenuated yellow fever vaccine strain. This specimen was CD4+ T cells sorted from PBMCs, taken 45 days after the yellow fever booster vaccination. The receptors were sampled from a man aged 18 to 30 who received the YFV17D yellow fever vaccine.

This clonotype has just a few counts. The chain combines TRBV7-2 with TRBJ2-3; 8 nucleotides agree with TRBD2. The CDR3 is made up of 16 amino acids. J lost 2 bases, V lost 5 bases, and 9 bases had no gene match. The germline CDR1 and CDR2 sequences are SGHTA and FQGNSA. CDR3 residues: CASSNQAGAITDTQYF. The CDR3 nucleotides are TGTGCCAGCAGCAACCAAGCGGGGGCTATCACAGATACGCAGTATTTT.

This clonotype has more than one count but fewer than ten. This rearrangement joins TRBV6-2 or TRBV6-3 to TRBJ2-7, with D perhaps being TRBD1 or TRBD2 (5 bases each). Trimming removed 8 bases from V and 1 base from J, with 12 bases in between. The CDR3 length is 13 residues. Looked up from germline, CDR1 is MNHEY and CDR2 is SVGEGT. This chain's CDR3 is CASEGTESYEQYF. CDR3 in DNA: TGTGCCAGCGAGGGGACCGAGTCCTACGAGCAGTACTTC.

The chain couples TRBV3-1 to TRBJ2-3; D possibly corresponds to TRBD1 (7 bases). CDR3 length equals 16 residues. Trimming shortened V by 1 base and J by 9 bases, and 20 bases separated the two germline ends. The germline V gene encodes CDR1 LGHDT and CDR2 YNNKEL (reference sequence). CDR3 residues: CASSQVLTGRYGTQYF. The CDR3 DNA reads TGTGCCAGCAGCCAAGTACTGACAGGGAGGTATGGGACGCAGTATTTT.

This chain's CDR3 is CASSPGATSGADTQYF. The CDR3, as DNA: TGTGCCAGCAGTCCAGGCGCCACTAGCGGCGCAGATACGCAGTATTTT. The chain employs TRBV6-2 or TRBV6-3 and TRBJ2-3; 8 positions agree with TRBD2. The V gene end was trimmed by 5 bases and the J gene end by 4 bases; junction bases not matched to a gene: 11. Germline-derived CDR1 and CDR2 are MNHEY and SVGEGT. The CDR3 totals 16 residues.

The V gene is TRBV7-2, the J gene TRBJ2-1; 8 nucleotides match TRBD2. This CDR3 spans 12 amino acids. J was trimmed by 12 bases and V by 5 bases; bases with no gene match: 6. The V gene's germline CDR1 is SGHTA and CDR2 FQGNSA. The CDR3 DNA sequence: TGTGCCAGCAGCAGACCGGGAGGGGTGCAGTTCTTC. Encoded protein: CASSRPGGVQFF.

This clonotype occurred a few times. V usage is TRBV6-5 and J usage is TRBJ1-5; possibly TRBD1 for D (6 bases). CDR1 and CDR2 from the germline V gene are MNHEY and SVGAGI. CDR3 size: 15 residues. V was pared by 0 bases and J by 7 bases, with 13 bases between. The CDR3 DNA is TGTGCCAGCAGTTACTCCTCACAGGGAGGCCAGCCCCAGCATTTT. Translated: CASSYSSQGGQPQHF.

The chain combines TRBV10-3 with TRBJ1-1; D unclear. This CDR3 contains 11 residues. The germline V gene has CDR1 ENHRY and CDR2 SYGVKD. Between the trimmed V and J ends, which lost 2 bases and 7 bases, there was a span of 5 bases. CDR3 nucleotide sequence: TGTGCCATCAGTGAGGGAGGTGAAGCTTTCTTT. Translation: CAISEGGEAFF.

The gene calls are TRBV9 and TRBJ2-5, with D perhaps assigned TRBD1 or TRBD2 (5 bases each). CDR1 is SGDLS and CDR2 is YYNGEE in the germline V gene. The V end was cut by 3 bases, the J end by 5 bases, with 14 bases between. The CDR3 contains 14 residues. In nucleotides, the CDR3 is TGTGCCAGCAGCGCCCCCGGGACCTCGGAGACCCAGTACTTC. It specifies CASSAPGTSETQYF.

The genes are TRBV20-1 and TRBJ1-2; a weak D match, TRBD1 (6 bases). The CDR3 is made up of 16 amino acids. The germline V and J ends were trimmed by 1 base and 6 bases, with 21 bases remaining between them. Germline V gives CDR1 DFQATT, CDR2 SNEGSKA (reference sequence). In nucleotides, the CDR3 is TGCAGTGCTAGAGGCCGACAGGACCTTCAGGCGGATGGCTACACCTTC. Amino acid sequence: CSARGRQDLQADGYTF.

This clonotype was picked up many times. V is TRBV5-6 and J is TRBJ2-1; TRBD2 matches at 12 bases. After removal of 7 bases from V and 0 bases from J, the junction contained 14 bases not matched to a gene. Germline V lookup: CDR1 SGHDT, CDR2 YYEEEE. This CDR3 has 19 residues. The DNA of the CDR3 is TGTGCCAGCTCGTTCCTGCCCCTAGCGGGGGGGGGCTCCTACAATGAGCAGTTCTTC. Residues: CASSFLPLAGGGSYNEQFF.

The rearrangement uses TRBV20-1 and TRBJ1-1; TRBD1 matches at 9 bases. With V trimmed by 6 bases and J by 4 bases, 6 bases remained unmatched. Per germline, CDR1 DFQATT and CDR2 SNEGSKA (reference sequence). The CDR3 has 13 amino acids. The CDR3 loop reads CSAQDRGGTEAFF. The CDR3 nucleotides read TGCAGTGCCCAGGACAGGGGAGGCACTGAAGCTTTCTTT.

The V call is TRBV7-2, the J call TRBJ2-3, with 10 nucleotides matching TRBD2. Unmatched junction bases numbered 13, after V lost 3 bases and J lost 4 bases. The CDR3 runs to 18 residues. Germline V gene data show CDR1 as SGHTA and CDR2 as FQGNSA. The chain's CDR3 is CASSLIRSGGGTSDTQYF. CDR3 sequence (DNA): TGTGCCAGCAGCTTGATCCGCAGCGGGGGGGGCACATCAGATACGCAGTATTTT.

In DNA form, the CDR3 reads TGTGCCAGCGGAACACAGGAAAACACTGAAGCTTTCTTT. The encoded protein is CASGTQENTEAFF. The chain links TRBV7-3 to TRBJ1-1; D may be TRBD1 (5 bases). The CDR3 contains 13 residues. The V end was cut by 8 bases, the J end by 2 bases, with 12 bases between. Germline-derived CDR1 and CDR2 are SGHTA and FQGTGA.

The genes are TRBV5-6 and TRBJ2-3; 13 bases are shared with TRBD2. From germline, CDR1 is SGHDT and CDR2 YYEEEE. The CDR3 totals 18 residues. Trimming at V came to 4 bases and at J to 5 bases, leaving 13 bases not matched to a gene. The CDR3 DNA sequence: TGTGCCAGCAGCCCCGGACTAGCGGGGGCTTTACGGGGAGATACGCAGTATTTT. Protein product: CASSPGLAGALRGDTQYF. Full variable domain (outside the CDR3, taken from reference TRBV5-6 and TRBJ2-3): DAGVTQSPTHLIKTRGQQVTLRCSPKSGHDTVSWYQQALGQGPQFIFQYYEEEERQRGNFPDRFSGHQFPNYSSELNVNALLLGDSALYLCASSPGLAGALRGDTQYFGPGTRLTVL.

Here the CDR3 DNA reads TGTGCCACCCGAGGTCCCTGGCGAAACGGCGGCTACACCTTC. It encodes CATRGPWRNGGYTF. The chain uses TRBV27 and TRBJ1-2; D is ambiguous. The CDR3 extends over 14 amino acids. V was pared by 10 bases and J by 8 bases, with 23 bases between. Germline V gene lookup returns CDR1 MNHEY and CDR2 SMNVEV (reference sequence).